This T cell receptor beta chain was profiled in a study of CD8+ T cells in alopecia areata. Study results and limitations: Lesional scalp exceeded normal scalp in clonality, especially in alopecia totalis/universalis. Although TCR sharing was seen in mice, sharing across patients was less clear, possibly for HLA-related reasons.

Trimming stripped 0 bases from V and 2 bases from J, with 15 bases between. CDR1 is MNHEY and CDR2 is SMNVEV in the germline V gene (reference sequence). The length of the CDR3 is 17 residues. CD4+ cells from several patients were sorted into CD25+CD127- cells. Punch biopsies of lesional scalp, plus peripheral blood, were taken from alopecia areata patients. In the case of this clone: Its antigen is currently unknown.

Extraction of RNA preceded its reverse transcription into cDNA, which served as the sequencing template. Using immunoSEQ multiplex PCR, the repertoire was profiled, and TCRdb retains in-frame clones only, with some absent. This sample yields 35,000 to 45,000 clones, of which around half are seen a single time; 1.8% belongs to the top ten. The TCR was taken from a human donor with alopecia areata. The chain carries TRBV27 and TRBJ2-3; D unclear. The sample taken for sequencing was CD4+ Tregs sorted from blood. CDR3 nucleotide sequence: TGTGCCAGCAGTTTATCTCGTTTGTCGACCAACACAGATACGCAGTATTTT. This translates into CASSLSRLSTNTDTQYF.